These 21 T cell receptor beta chains originate from one sample sequenced in a study of blood T cell repertoires in COVID-19. Here immunoSEQ multiplex PCR was the method, and the copy in TCRdb shows in-frame clones only, minus some. Of under 250,000 clones listed, 84% are singletons. The specimen was peripheral blood. The source of these receptors is a woman between 35 and 50 years old who had recovered from COVID-19.

This chain uses TRBV11-2 with TRBJ2-2, with D possibly being TRBD2 (6 bases). Germline V gene sequence: CDR1 SGHAT, CDR2 FQNNGV. V was clipped by 3 bases and J by 6 bases, with 14 bases between them. The CDR3 length is 15 residues. DNA for the CDR3: TGTGCCAGCAGCTTTTGGGGGGTCGTATCCGGGGAGCTGTTTTTT. Its protein product is CASSFWGVVSGELFF. The full variable domain, with the rest looked up from reference TRBV11-2 and TRBJ2-2, is EAGVAQSPRYKIIEKRQSVAFWCNPISGHATLYWYQQILGQGPKLLIQFQNNGVVDDSQLPKDRFSAERLKGVDSTLKIQPAKLEDSAVYLCASSFWGVVSGELFFGEGSRLTVL.

The chain joins TRBV6-6 to TRBJ1-3, with no clear D. Trimming shortened V by 2 bases and J by 0 bases, and 11 bases separated the two germline ends. Germline values: CDR1 MNHNY, CDR2 SVGAGI (reference sequence). This CDR3 is built from 16 residues. The CDR3 region has the DNA TGTGCCAGCAGTTACAATGACTGGAGCTCTGGAAACACCATATATTTT. Its protein is CASSYNDWSSGNTIYF.

This rearrangement joins TRBV11-3 to TRBJ2-1; tentative D call: TRBD2 (6 bases). Germline lookup yields CDR1 SGHNT and CDR2 YENEEA. The V end lost 4 bases, the J end lost 6 bases, and 13 bases lay between the germline ends. This CDR3 region has 14 residues. The CDR3 DNA reads as TGTGCCAGCAGCTGGGGGGTGGTGCCCAATGAGCAGTTCTTC. Translation: CASSWGVVPNEQFF. Full variable domain (outside the CDR3, taken from reference TRBV11-3 and TRBJ2-1): EAGVVQSPRYKIIEKKQPVAFWCNPISGHNTLYWYLQNLGQGPELLIRYENEEAVDDSQLPKDRFSAERLKGVDSTLKIQPAELGDSAVYLCASSWGVVPNEQFFGPGTRLTVL.

Here the CDR3 DNA reads TGTGCCAGCAGTTTATCGGACAGTCCCATAACATTAGGTGGCTACACCTTC. This sequence encodes CASSLSDSPITLGGYTF. The chain carries TRBV28 and TRBJ1-2; the D gene is possibly TRBD1 (6 bases). This CDR3 has 17 residues. Looked up from germline, CDR1 is MDHEN and CDR2 is SYDVKM. The ends were cut back, 1 base at V and 7 bases at J, with 22 bases in the middle.

This clone was seen just once. The chain uses TRBV7-9 and TRBJ1-1, with D maybe TRBD1 (5 bases). This CDR3 has 13 residues. Germline V CDR1 and CDR2: SEHNR, FQNEAQ (reference sequence). V lost 4 bases, J lost 1 base, and 7 bases lay in between. CDR3 in amino acids: CASSSQGNTEAFF. The CDR3, as DNA: TGTGCCAGCAGCTCGCAGGGGAACACTGAAGCTTTCTTT. The complete variable domain, with remaining parts taken from reference TRBV7-9 and TRBJ1-1, reads DTGVSQNPRHKITKRGQNVTFRCDPISEHNRLYWYRQTLGQGPEFLTYFQNEAQLEKSRLLSDRFSAERPKGSFSTLEIQRTEQGDSAMYLCASSSQGNTEAFFGQGTRLTVV.

The chain couples TRBV29-1 to TRBJ2-2; tentatively, D is TRBD1 (6 bases). V lost 7 bases, J lost 4 bases, and 13 bases lay in between. Looked up from germline, CDR1 is SQVTM and CDR2 is ANQGSEA. The CDR3 is 13 residues long. The CDR3, as DNA: TGCAGCGCACCCACAGGGAGCACCGGGGAGCTGTTTTTT. Its protein is CSAPTGSTGELFF.

This clone is a singleton in its sample. The chain is built from TRBV6-5 and TRBJ1-6; D is possibly TRBD1 (6 bases). Germline values: CDR1 MNHEY, CDR2 SVGAGI. Trimming left V 6 bases short and J 7 bases short, with 16 bases between. This CDR3 comprises 15 residues. The CDR3 DNA reads TGTGCCAGCAGGGACCTAGGGGGTAAAAATTCACCCCTCCACTTT. This codes for CASRDLGGKNSPLHF.

As regards this clone: Additional DNA sequences in this sample encode the identical CDR3. The CDR3 protein is CASSFGGGYNEQFF. The CDR3 bases are TGTGCCAGCAGCTTTGGGGGGGGCTACAATGAGCAGTTCTTC. The chain links TRBV7-2 to TRBJ2-1; 7 bases fit TRBD2. Germline CDR1 and CDR2: SGHTA and FQGNSA. The CDR3 has 14 amino acids. V was pared by 3 bases and J by 3 bases, with 2 bases of the junction left unmatched.

Concerning this clone itself: Compared with germline, one end of the junction differs, possibly owing to a read error. The chain combines TRBV30 with TRBJ1-2; D unclear. The CDR3 is 14 residues long. CDR1 is GTSNPN, CDR2 SVGIG, per germline (reference sequence). The CDR3 protein is CTWSVHSLAYGYTF. DNA for the CDR3: TGTACCTGGAGTGTACACAGCTTGGCTTATGGCTACACCTTC.

This chain uses TRBV28 with TRBJ2-2; 10 nucleotides line up with TRBD2. There are 16 residues in the CDR3. V dropped 3 bases and J dropped 2; count of bases not matched to a gene: 3. The germline V gene encodes CDR1 MDHEN and CDR2 SYDVKM. The CDR3 region is CASSFVAGGNTGELFF. The CDR3 DNA is TGTGCCAGCAGTTTCGTAGCGGGGGGTAACACCGGGGAGCTGTTTTTT.

In its sample, this clone was seen a few times. The chain joins TRBV5-1 to TRBJ2-5, with TRBD1 matching over 7 bases. The CDR3 is made up of 14 amino acids. After removal of 4 bases from V and 1 base from J, the junction contained 4 bases not matched to a gene. Germline V gene sequence: CDR1 SGHRS, CDR2 YFSETQ. CDR3 nucleotides: TGCGCCAGCAGCCCGGGACAGCCCCAAGAGACCCAGTACTTC. Translating gives CASSPGQPQETQYF.

The chain carries TRBV10-3 and TRBJ2-7; 8 bases line up with TRBD1. Trimming cost V 7 bases and J 3 bases; bases outside gene matches: 11. Germline V gene sequence: CDR1 ENHRY, CDR2 SYGVKD. This CDR3 region has 15 residues. In DNA, the CDR3 is TGTGCCATCAAATATGCTGGGACAGGAAACTACGAGCAGTACTTC. Encoded protein: CAIKYAGTGNYEQYF.

Turning to this clone: Other DNA sequences in the sample encode the same CDR3. The chain recombines TRBV18 with TRBJ2-7; the D gene is possibly TRBD1 (5 bases). V was cut by 1 base and J by 5 bases, with 6 bases left in between. The CDR3 sequence is 12 residues long. Looked up from germline, CDR1 is KGHSH and CDR2 is LQKENI. DNA of the CDR3: TGTGCCAGCTCACCACGGGGCGACGAGCAGTACTTC. Amino acids: CASSPRGDEQYF.

V usage is TRBV6-5 and J usage is TRBJ2-7; 8 positions agree with TRBD1. V gave up 4 bases and J gave up 3 bases; unmatched junction bases: 8. Germline V gene data show CDR1 as MNHEY and CDR2 as SVGAGI. The CDR3 runs 15 residues. CDR3 DNA sequence: TGTGCCAGCAGTTTATCACAGGGGGGAGACTACGAGCAGTACTTC. It encodes CASSLSQGGDYEQYF.

V is TRBV5-4 and J is TRBJ1-6; D unresolved. V lost 3 bases and J 3 bases, leaving 13 bases between the germline ends. CDR1 is SGHNT and CDR2 is YYREEE in the germline V gene (reference sequence). The CDR3 covers 16 residues. This chain's CDR3 is CASSSHGGSYNSPLHF. The CDR3 nucleotides are TGTGCCAGCAGCTCCCACGGTGGTAGCTATAATTCACCCCTCCACTTT.

The CDR3 sequence: CASSQGQASPLHF. The CDR3 nucleotides read TGTGCCAGCAGCCAGGGACAGGCTTCACCCCTCCACTTT. This rearrangement joins TRBV25-1 to TRBJ1-6; 8 bases align to TRBD1. From germline, CDR1 is MGHDK and CDR2 SYGVNS. After removal of 6 bases from V and 9 bases from J, the junction contained 4 bases not matched to a gene. The CDR3 is made up of 13 amino acids.

In its sample, this clone was seen once. The gene calls are TRBV5-1 and TRBJ2-7; D might be TRBD1 (6 bases). CDR1 SGHRS and CDR2 YFSETQ come from the germline V gene. This CDR3 has 14 residues. Trimming removed 4 bases at V and 0 bases at J, with 11 bases between. Here the CDR3 DNA reads TGCGCCAGCAGCGCCCGGGACACCTCCTACGAGCAGTACTTC. Protein: CASSARDTSYEQYF.

The CDR3 sequence: CASSLLTGENSPLHF. The DNA of the CDR3 is TGTGCCAGCAGTTTACTCACAGGGGAAAATTCACCCCTCCACTTT. This sequence joins TRBV28 and TRBJ1-6, with 7 bases fitting TRBD1. This CDR3 region has 15 residues. Looked up from germline, CDR1 is MDHEN and CDR2 is SYDVKM. V gave up 2 bases and J gave up 7 bases; unmatched junction bases: 5.

This rearrangement joins TRBV29-1 to TRBJ2-3, with 8 nucleotides matching TRBD2. V was pared by 0 bases and J by 6 bases, with 8 bases of the junction left unmatched. The CDR3 covers 15 residues. Looked up from germline, CDR1 is SQVTM and CDR2 is ANQGSEA. The CDR3 sequence: CSVEDLSGGWDTQYF. Here the CDR3 DNA reads TGCAGCGTTGAAGATCTCAGCGGGGGTTGGGATACGCAGTATTTT.

As DNA, the CDR3 is TGTGCCAGCAGTTACTCGGCAGGGGGCTACTACGAGCAGTACTTC. It specifies CASSYSAGGYYEQYF. The chain uses TRBV6-5 and TRBJ2-7, with 8 bases aligning to TRBD1. The CDR3 contains 15 residues. V was clipped by 0 bases and J by 3 bases; unmatched bases: 4. Germline V gene sequence: CDR1 MNHEY, CDR2 SVGAGI.

The chain employs TRBV6-1 and TRBJ1-1, with D perhaps matching TRBD1 (5 bases). The V end was cut by 2 bases, the J end by 5 bases, with 6 bases between. Germline CDR1 MNHNS, CDR2 SASEGT. The length of the CDR3 is 12 residues. CDR3 DNA: TGTGCCAGCAGTGAACCAGGGACTGAAGCTTTCTTT. Its protein is CASSEPGTEAFF.